This is a list of T cell receptor beta chains from one sample in a study of blood T cell repertoires in COVID-19. TCRdb's copy holds only in-frame clones and misses some; the assay was immunoSEQ multiplex PCR. The sample shows 100,000 to 150,000 clones, around four fifths of them seen only once. The sample taken for sequencing was peripheral blood. The receptors were gathered from a human donor in a cohort sampled during active COVID-19. Both conserved end residues are part of each CDR3. A D gene is named only where the DNA matches it firmly. Only part of the rows carry a size: once, few, many, or a class if the clone is expanded.

j_gene | abundance | d_gene | v_gene | CDR3nt | CDR3aa
TRBJ2-7 | - | - | TRBV3-1/TRBV3-2 | TGTGCCAGCAGCCCCGAGAGCTCCTACGAGCAGTACTTC | CASSPESSYEQYF
TRBJ1-1 | few | - | TRBV4-3 | TGCGCCAGCAGCCGGGGGCGGGTCACTGAAGCTTTCTTT | CASSRGRVTEAFF
TRBJ1-1 | - | TRBD1 | TRBV6-2/TRBV6-3 | TGTGCCAGCAGTTACTCGACGCGGACAGGGACGAACACTGAAGCTTTCTTT | CASSYSTRTGTNTEAFF
TRBJ1-2 | few | - | TRBV7-8 | TGTGCCAGCAGCCCGGGACGGGGGACTAACTATGGCTACACCTTC | CASSPGRGTNYGYTF
TRBJ2-1 | - | TRBD2 | TRBV29-1 | TGCAGCGTTGGCGGGGGGACTAACAATGAGCAGTTCTTC | CSVGGGTNNEQFF
TRBJ2-1 | - | TRBD2 | TRBV7-3 | TGTGCCAGCAGCCCGCTAGCGGGGGGCACTGTGGATGAGCAGTTCTTC | CASSPLAGGTVDEQFF
TRBJ1-6 | - | - | TRBV5-1 | TGCGCCAGCAGCCCCGCCGGAGTAATTAATTCACCCCTCCACTTT | CASSPAGVINSPLHF
TRBJ2-3 | - | - | TRBV4-3 | TGCGCCAGCAGCCAAAGGGGGATAGGAGTAGATACGCAGTATTTT | CASSQRGIGVDTQYF
TRBJ2-5 | - | TRBD1 | TRBV4-3 | TGCGCCAGCAGCCAAGATATAGGGGGCGCGATTGAAGAGACCCAGTACTTC | CASSQDIGGAIEETQYF
TRBJ2-3 | - | TRBD2 | TRBV15 | TGTGCCACCAGCAGAGAGCTCGGAGGGGGGACTAGCGGGAGGGGCGATACGCAGTATTTT | CATSRELGGGTSGRGDTQYF
TRBJ2-7 | - | TRBD1 | TRBV29-1 | TGCAGCGTTGAAGATCTTTTGACGGGACAGGGGTACGAGCAGTACTTC | CSVEDLLTGQGYEQYF
TRBJ1-3 | - | - | TRBV7-9 | TGTGCCAGCAGCTTGGGCAGGGGAATAGGAAACACCATATATTTT | CASSLGRGIGNTIYF
TRBJ2-5 | - | - | TRBV18 | TGTGCCAGCTCACCGTTAAGACAGGAGACCCAGTACTTC | CASSPLRQETQYF
TRBJ2-5 | - | - | TRBV6-8 | TGTGCCAGCAGTTACTCGAGAGGGGGGGATCGTCCCGTCCAAGAGACCCAGTACTTC | CASSYSRGGDRPVQETQYF
TRBJ2-7 | - | TRBD1 | TRBV7-2 | TGTGCCAGCAGCTTAGAAGGGACAGCCTCCTACGAGCAGTACTTC | CASSLEGTASYEQYF
TRBJ1-2 | - | TRBD1 | TRBV5-1 | TGCGCCAGCAGCCTCACGGAGGGGGCAGTCTATGGCTACACCTTC | CASSLTEGAVYGYTF
TRBJ2-1 | - | - | TRBV24-1 | TGTGCCACCAGTGATCCGCGCGGGGCTGTTGGGCGGGACAATGAGCAGTTCTTC | CATSDPRGAVGRDNEQFF
TRBJ2-6 | - | TRBD1 | TRBV30 | TGTGCCTGGGATCGGGACAGGGTTCGCCCTGGGGCCAACGTCCTGACTTTC | CAWDRDRVRPGANVLTF
TRBJ2-2 | few | - | TRBV5-1 | TGCGCCAGCAGCCTAGGACAGTCTCCCGGGGAGCTGTTTTTT | CASSLGQSPGELFF
TRBJ1-1 | - | - | TRBV6-6 | TGTGCCAGCAGTTACAGGGGTCGTCAGGAAGCTTTCTTT | CASSYRGRQEAFF
TRBJ2-4 | - | - | TRBV29-1 | TGCAGCGGTCAGGGACAACATGGCAACATTCAGTACTTC | CSGQGQHGNIQYF
TRBJ1-1 | - | TRBD1 | TRBV7-2 | TGTGCCAGCAGGCCCGGGACAGGGGGCACTGAAGCTTTCTTT | CASRPGTGGTEAFF
TRBJ1-2 | - | TRBD1 | TRBV5-1 | TGCGCCAGCAGCTTGCAGGGGGCCGACTATGGCTACACCTTC | CASSLQGADYGYTF
TRBJ1-1 | - | TRBD1 | TRBV6-1 | TGTGCCAGCAGTGAAAGAAACAGGGGGAACACTGAAGCTTTCTTT | CASSERNRGNTEAFF
TRBJ1-6 | once | - | TRBV5-5 | TGTGCCAGCAGCTTGACCGTCATGACACGCTCCTATAATTCACCCCTCCACTTT | CASSLTVMTRSYNSPLHF
TRBJ2-7 | - | TRBD2 | TRBV2 | TGTGCCAGCAGGGCGGGAGGGGGGTCGAACGAGCAGTACTTC | CASRAGGGSNEQYF
TRBJ2-7 | few | - | TRBV6-5 | TGTGCCAGCAAGGCGGCCTACGAGCAGTACTTC | CASKAAYEQYF
TRBJ1-3 | - | - | TRBV7-3 | TGTGCCAGCAGCTTACAGGGGACTGGAAACACCATATATTTT | CASSLQGTGNTIYF
TRBJ2-5 | - | TRBD1 | TRBV29-1 | TGCAGCGTTGCCACAGGGGAAGAGACCCAGTACTTC | CSVATGEETQYF
TRBJ1-2 | - | TRBD1 | TRBV7-2 | TGTGCCAGCAGTCCGGGACAGAACTATGGCTACACCTTC | CASSPGQNYGYTF
TRBJ2-3 | - | TRBD2 | TRBV2 | TGTGCCAGCAAGTCGACCGGGACAGGTTTGCTAGCGGGGGTCCCAGATACGCAGTATTTT | CASKSTGTGLLAGVPDTQYF
TRBJ2-7 | - | TRBD1 | TRBV10-3 | TGTGCCATCAGTGTGACAGGGTATGGCAACGAGCAGTACTTC | CAISVTGYGNEQYF
TRBJ2-1 | once | TRBD2 | TRBV30 | TGTGCCTGGAGTGGGGAGGGGGAGCAGTTCTTC | CAWSGEGEQFF
TRBJ2-2 | - | TRBD2 | TRBV11-3 | TGTGCCAGCAGCCCCGGGGGGTCAGAAGGGGAGCTGTTTTTT | CASSPGGSEGELFF
TRBJ1-3 | - | - | TRBV7-2 | TGTGCCAGCAGCTTAACCCACGGAGGTAACACCATATATTTT | CASSLTHGGNTIYF
TRBJ2-5 | - | - | TRBV10-3 | TGTGCCATCAGTGACAGCGGAGGGGACCAAGAGACCCAGTACTTC | CAISDSGGDQETQYF
TRBJ1-2 | - | - | TRBV3-1/TRBV3-2 | TGTGCCAGCAGCCCGCGAGGCGGGGGAGGCTACACCTTC | CASSPRGGGGYTF
TRBJ1-2 | - | - | TRBV15 | TGTGCCACCAGCAGCCGGACAATGTTTGGCTACACCTTC | CATSSRTMFGYTF
TRBJ1-1 | - | TRBD1 | TRBV11-3 | TGTGCCAGCAGCAAGGGGGCTGGGACTGAAGCTTTCTTT | CASSKGAGTEAFF
TRBJ2-3 | - | TRBD2 | TRBV2 | TGTGCCAGCAGCGGACTAGCGGCACATACGCAGTATTTT | CASSGLAAHTQYF
TRBJ2-7 | - | - | TRBV19 | TGTGCCAGTAGTATATCTTGGGCGGGGCTCCTCTCCTACGAGCAGTACTTC | CASSISWAGLLSYEQYF
TRBJ1-1 | - | TRBD1 | TRBV5-1 | TGCGCCAGCAACTTCTATGGACAGGGTGGAGACGCTTTCTTT | CASNFYGQGGDAFF
TRBJ2-2 | - | - | TRBV7-2 | TGTGCCAGCAGTCCCAGGGTAGGGAACACCGGGGAGCTGTTTTTT | CASSPRVGNTGELFF
TRBJ1-2 | - | - | TRBV4-2 | TGTGCCAGCAGCCAAGACCCCGGTCGGGGAGGGTACTATGGCTACACCTTC | CASSQDPGRGGYYGYTF
TRBJ2-3 | - | TRBD1 | TRBV3-1/TRBV3-2 | TGTGCCAGCAGCCAAACGACCACAGGGGTAGGAGATACGCAGTATTTT | CASSQTTTGVGDTQYF
TRBJ2-1 | - | TRBD2 | TRBV6-6 | TGTGCCAGCAGTCCTCGGTGGATAGCGGGGTCTACCTACAATGAGCAGTTCTTC | CASSPRWIAGSTYNEQFF
TRBJ1-1 | - | - | TRBV21-1 | TGTGCCAGCAGCAAAGCACAGGTGCTAATGAACACTGAAGCTTTCTTT | CASSKAQVLMNTEAFF
TRBJ2-2 | - | TRBD2 | TRBV7-3 | TGTGCCAGCAGCTTAAAGGGCCTAGCGGCCGACACCGGGGAGCTGTTTTTT | CASSLKGLAADTGELFF
TRBJ1-1 | - | - | TRBV5-1 | TGCGCCAGCAGACAGACGGGGGAGGGTCAAGCTTTCTTT | CASRQTGEGQAFF
TRBJ1-1 | - | - | TRBV5-5 | TGTGCCAGCAGCTTGGGCTTGAGGAATGATGCGGGGCCTGAAGCTTTCTTT | CASSLGLRNDAGPEAFF
TRBJ1-2 | - | - | TRBV30 | TGTGCCTGGAGTGTCGGCTATGGCTACACCTTC | CAWSVGYGYTF
TRBJ2-5 | - | TRBD2 | TRBV6-1 | TGTGCCAGCAGTGAAGCTGATCTAGCGGGAGCGGAGACCCAGTACTTC | CASSEADLAGAETQYF
TRBJ2-5 | - | TRBD1 | TRBV10-1 | TGCGCCAGCAGTGACGAACCGACAGGGCCTCAAGAGACCCAGTACTTC | CASSDEPTGPQETQYF
TRBJ1-3 | - | - | TRBV7-9 | TGTGCCAGCAGCTCCCCTTCCGCTGGAAACACCATATATTTT | CASSSPSAGNTIYF
TRBJ1-3 | once | TRBD1 | TRBV9 | TGTGCCAGCAGCCCGACAGGGACTTATCTCTCTGGAAACACCATATATTTT | CASSPTGTYLSGNTIYF
TRBJ1-5 | - | - | TRBV28 | TGTGCCAGCAGTTTACCCATCGGTCAGGGGAATCAGCCCCAGCATTTT | CASSLPIGQGNQPQHF
TRBJ1-6 | - | TRBD1 | TRBV30 | TGTGCCTGGAGTCCGGGGACAGGGGGTTTCTATAATTCACCCCTCCACTTT | CAWSPGTGGFYNSPLHF
TRBJ1-5 | - | - | TRBV2 | TGTGCCAGCAGTGAGGTGAGGGTTGGGCAGCCCCAGCATTTT | CASSEVRVGQPQHF
TRBJ2-1 | - | TRBD2 | TRBV28 | TGTGCCAGCAGTAATTCATTAGGACTAGCGGGAAGGTATGAGCAGTTCTTC | CASSNSLGLAGRYEQFF
TRBJ2-1 | once | TRBD1 | TRBV24-1 | TGTGCCACCAGTGACCTGACAGGGGGACTTTTCAATGAGCAGTTCTTC | CATSDLTGGLFNEQFF